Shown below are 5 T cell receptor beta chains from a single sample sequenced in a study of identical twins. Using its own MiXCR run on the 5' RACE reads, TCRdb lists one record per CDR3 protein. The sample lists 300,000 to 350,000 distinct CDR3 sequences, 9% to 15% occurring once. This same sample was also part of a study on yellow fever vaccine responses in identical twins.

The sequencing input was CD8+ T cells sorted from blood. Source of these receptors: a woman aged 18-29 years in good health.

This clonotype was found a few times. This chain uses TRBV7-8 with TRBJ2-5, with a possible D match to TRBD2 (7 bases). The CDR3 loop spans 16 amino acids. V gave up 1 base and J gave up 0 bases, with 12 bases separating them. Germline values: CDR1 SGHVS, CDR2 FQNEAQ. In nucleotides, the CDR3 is TGTGCCAGCAGCTTAGTTTTGCGGGGGCACCAAGAGACCCAGTACTTC. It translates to CASSLVLRGHQETQYF.

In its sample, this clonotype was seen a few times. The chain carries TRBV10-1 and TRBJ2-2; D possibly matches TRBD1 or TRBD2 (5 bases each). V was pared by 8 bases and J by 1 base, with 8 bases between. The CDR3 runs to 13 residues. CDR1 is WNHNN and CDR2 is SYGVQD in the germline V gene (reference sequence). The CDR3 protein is CASEGMNTGELFF. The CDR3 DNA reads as TGCGCCAGCGAGGGGATGAACACCGGGGAGCTGTTTTTT.

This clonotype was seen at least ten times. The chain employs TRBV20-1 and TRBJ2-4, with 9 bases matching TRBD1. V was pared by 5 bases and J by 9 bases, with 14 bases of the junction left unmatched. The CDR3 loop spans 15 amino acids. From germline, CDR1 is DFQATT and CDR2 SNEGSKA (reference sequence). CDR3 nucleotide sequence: TGCAGTGCTCCTCCGGGACAGGGCGATTTCGGCATTCAGTACTTC. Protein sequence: CSAPPGQGDFGIQYF.

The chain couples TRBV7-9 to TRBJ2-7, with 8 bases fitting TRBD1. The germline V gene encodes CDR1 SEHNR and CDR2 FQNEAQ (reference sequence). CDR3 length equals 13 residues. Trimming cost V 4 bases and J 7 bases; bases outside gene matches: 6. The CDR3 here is CASSSQGAGEQYV. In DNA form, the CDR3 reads TGTGCCAGCAGCTCCCAGGGGGCAGGTGAGCAGTACGTC.

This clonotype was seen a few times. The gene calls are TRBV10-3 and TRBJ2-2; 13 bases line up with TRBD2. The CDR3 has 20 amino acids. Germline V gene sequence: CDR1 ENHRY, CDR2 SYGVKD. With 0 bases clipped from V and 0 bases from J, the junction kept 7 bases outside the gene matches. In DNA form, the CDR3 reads TGTGCCATCAGTGAGTCGCAGGGACTAGCGGGATTCGCGAACACCGGGGAGCTGTTTTTT. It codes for CAISESQGLAGFANTGELFF.